This is a list of T cell receptor beta chains from one sample in a study of blood T cell repertoires in COVID-19. Clones were sequenced by immunoSEQ multiplex PCR, and TCRdb holds only the in-frame ones, with some missing. The table has some 120,000 clones, roughly 85% seen once. Specimen: peripheral blood. These receptors were taken from a human donor in a cohort sampled during active COVID-19. The CDR3 runs from the conserved cysteine through the conserved F or W. A D gene is named only where the DNA matches it firmly. A row's size may be missing; if present it is once, few, many or a size class.

v_gene,len,d_gene,j_gene,abundance,CDR3aa,CDR3nt
TRBV29-1,13,TRBD1,TRBJ2-1,-,CSVQTGVVNEQFF,TGCAGCGTTCAAACAGGGGTAGTCAATGAGCAGTTCTTC
TRBV7-3,15,-,TRBJ1-2,-,CASSLNREDNYGYTF,TGTGCCAGCAGCTTAAACCGGGAAGATAACTATGGCTACACCTTC
TRBV19,15,TRBD1,TRBJ1-2,-,CASSINRDRVDGYTF,TGTGCCAGTAGTATCAACCGGGACAGGGTTGACGGCTACACCTTC
TRBV6-5,14,TRBD1,TRBJ1-2,-,CASRWTGGTGGYTF,TGTGCCAGCAGATGGACAGGGGGCACTGGTGGCTACACCTTC
TRBV7-2,14,-,TRBJ2-1,-,CASSSTTGYNEQFF,TGTGCCAGCAGCTCTACCACAGGGTACAATGAGCAGTTCTTC
TRBV19,14,TRBD1,TRBJ1-4,-,CASSIRGTEEKLFF,TGTGCCAGTAGTATACGAGGGACAGAAGAAAAACTGTTTTTT
TRBV7-3,14,-,TRBJ1-6,-,CASSPGHNNSPLHF,TGTGCCAGCAGCCCGGGACACAATAATTCACCCCTCCACTTT
TRBV3-1/TRBV3-2,13,-,TRBJ2-1,-,CASSRGQFNEQFF,TGTGCCAGCAGCCGCGGACAGTTCAATGAGCAGTTCTTC
TRBV28,16,TRBD1,TRBJ2-2,-,CASSSLSRGRGGELFF,TGTGCCAGCAGTTCCCTCAGCAGGGGGAGAGGCGGGGAGCTGTTTTTT
TRBV6-5,12,TRBD1,TRBJ2-7,-,CASRAGGYEQYF,TGTGCCAGCAGGGCAGGGGGCTACGAGCAGTACTTC
TRBV7-8,14,-,TRBJ1-6,once,CASSLQTGHSPLHF,TGTGCCAGCAGCTTACAAACAGGGCATTCACCCCTCCACTTT
TRBV10-3,15,-,TRBJ1-6,-,CAISESRGGNSPLHF,TGTGCCATCAGTGAGTCCCGGGGAGGTAATTCACCCCTCCACTTT
TRBV7-7,16,TRBD1,TRBJ2-2,-,CASSLVGTGGAGELFF,TGTGCCAGCAGCTTAGTCGGGACAGGGGGCGCCGGGGAGCTGTTTTTT
TRBV5-6,15,TRBD1,TRBJ1-5,-,CASSFGTGDHQPQHF,TGTGCCAGCAGCTTTGGGACAGGGGATCATCAGCCCCAGCATTTT
TRBV7-9,14,TRBD1,TRBJ2-7,-,CASSLDRATYEQYF,TGTGCCAGCAGCCTGGACAGGGCCACATACGAGCAGTACTTC
TRBV7-2,17,TRBD2,TRBJ2-3,-,CASSSRLAGVSGDTQYF,TGTGCCAGCAGCAGCCGACTAGCGGGAGTCTCGGGAGATACGCAGTATTTT
TRBV2,16,-,TRBJ1-1,-,CASSERQAGLNTEAFF,TGTGCCAGCAGTGAACGGCAGGCTGGCTTGAACACTGAAGCTTTCTTT
TRBV5-1,16,TRBD1,TRBJ2-5,-,CASSFWTGGAQETQYF,TGCGCCAGCAGCTTCTGGACAGGGGGAGCCCAAGAGACCCAGTACTTC
TRBV2,15,-,TRBJ1-4,-,CASSTPPPGNEKLFF,TGTGCCAGCAGTACGCCCCCGCCAGGAAATGAAAAACTGTTTTTT
TRBV6-6,13,-,TRBJ1-6,few,CASTVSYNSPLHF,TGTGCCAGCACCGTATCCTATAATTCACCCCTCCACTTT
TRBV9,15,-,TRBJ2-1,-,CASSVGASIYNEQFF,TGTGCCAGCAGCGTAGGGGCTTCTATTTACAATGAGCAGTTCTTC
TRBV5-4,15,TRBD2,TRBJ2-5,-,CASSFRSGGVETQYF,TGTGCCAGCAGCTTCAGGAGCGGGGGGGTTGAGACCCAGTACTTC
TRBV28,14,-,TRBJ2-3,-,CASRITAFTDTQYF,TGTGCCAGCAGGATAACAGCATTCACAGATACGCAGTATTTT
TRBV14,13,-,TRBJ1-1,-,CASSQAPGTEAFF,TGTGCCAGCAGCCAAGCACCGGGCACTGAAGCTTTCTTT
TRBV28,16,-,TRBJ1-6,many,CASSLWGRSYNSPLHF,TGTGCCAGCAGTTTATGGGGGCGCTCCTATAATTCACCCCTCCACTTT
TRBV10-3,13,-,TRBJ1-4,-,CATLQRPGEKLFF,TGTGCCACCCTCCAGCGGCCCGGGGAAAAACTGTTTTTT
TRBV5-1,14,TRBD1,TRBJ2-7,-,CASSRLQGANEQYF,TGCGCCAGCAGCCGCCTCCAGGGGGCAAACGAGCAGTACTTC
TRBV9,15,-,TRBJ1-1,-,CASSAGGDLWTEAFF,TGTGCCAGCAGCGCGGGCGGGGACTTGTGGACTGAAGCTTTCTTT
TRBV7-9,13,-,TRBJ2-1,few,CASRPSDGYEQFF,TGTGCCAGCAGACCGAGCGACGGATATGAGCAGTTCTTC
TRBV19,13,-,TRBJ1-1,-,CASSASYNTEAFF,TGTGCCAGTAGTGCCTCCTATAACACTGAAGCTTTCTTT
TRBV30,16,TRBD2,TRBJ2-5,-,CAWRGWRKRGQETQYF,TGTGCCTGGAGGGGCTGGCGCAAGCGGGGTCAAGAGACCCAGTACTTC
TRBV2,13,-,TRBJ1-5,-,CASRLQGNQPQHF,TGTGCCAGCAGACTACAGGGAAATCAGCCCCAGCATTTT
TRBV9,16,TRBD1,TRBJ2-7,-,CASSVAAGGVTYEQYF,TGTGCCAGCAGCGTCGCGGCAGGGGGCGTTACCTACGAGCAGTACTTC
TRBV4-1,14,-,TRBJ1-2,many,CASSQDGPRGGYTF,TGCGCCAGCAGCCAAGATGGCCCCAGGGGTGGCTACACCTTC
TRBV3-1/TRBV3-2,18,TRBD2,TRBJ2-2,once,CASSQSYSGRSNTGELFF,TGTGCCAGCAGCCAGAGTTATAGCGGGAGGTCGAACACCGGGGAGCTGTTTTTT
TRBV28,14,-,TRBJ2-1,-,CASTRLLAPYEQFF,TGTGCCAGCACCCGCCTCTTAGCTCCCTATGAGCAGTTCTTC
TRBV7-9,14,-,TRBJ2-3,-,CASSLRGSTDTQYF,TGTGCCAGCAGCTTAAGGGGGTCAACAGATACGCAGTATTTT
TRBV12-3/TRBV12-4,13,TRBD1,TRBJ1-1,few,CASTLKGQSKAFF,TGTGCCAGCACCCTCAAGGGACAGTCGAAGGCTTTCTTT
TRBV12-3/TRBV12-4,12,TRBD2,TRBJ2-1,few,CASSSTGLFPFF,TGTGCCAGCAGTTCCACGGGACTATTTCCGTTCTTC
TRBV28,12,-,TRBJ1-2,-,CATQALNYGYTF,TGTGCTACGCAGGCGCTTAACTATGGCTACACCTTC
TRBV7-8,16,TRBD1,TRBJ2-5,-,CASSLVSGQGDETQYF,TGTGCCAGCAGCTTAGTTTCGGGACAGGGGGATGAGACCCAGTACTTC
TRBV6-5,15,TRBD1,TRBJ1-2,-,CASSYGTAPRYGYTF,TGTGCCAGCAGTTACGGGACAGCTCCCCGGTATGGCTACACCTTC